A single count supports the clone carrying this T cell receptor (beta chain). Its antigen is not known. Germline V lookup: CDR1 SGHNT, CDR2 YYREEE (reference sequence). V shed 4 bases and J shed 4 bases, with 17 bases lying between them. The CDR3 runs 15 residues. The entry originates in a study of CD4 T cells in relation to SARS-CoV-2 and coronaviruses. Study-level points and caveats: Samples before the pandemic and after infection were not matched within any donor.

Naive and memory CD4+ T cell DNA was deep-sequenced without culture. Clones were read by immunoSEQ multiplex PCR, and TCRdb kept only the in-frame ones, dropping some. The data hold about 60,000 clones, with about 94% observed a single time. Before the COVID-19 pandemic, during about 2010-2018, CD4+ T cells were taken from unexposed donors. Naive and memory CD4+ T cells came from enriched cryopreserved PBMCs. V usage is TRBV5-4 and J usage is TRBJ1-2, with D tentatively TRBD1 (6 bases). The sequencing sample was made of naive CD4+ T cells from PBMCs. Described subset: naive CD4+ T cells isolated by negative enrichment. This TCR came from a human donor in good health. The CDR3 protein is CASSDSSGTFYGYTF. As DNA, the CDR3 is TGTGCCAGCAGCGATTCGTCCGGGACATTCTATGGCTACACCTTC.